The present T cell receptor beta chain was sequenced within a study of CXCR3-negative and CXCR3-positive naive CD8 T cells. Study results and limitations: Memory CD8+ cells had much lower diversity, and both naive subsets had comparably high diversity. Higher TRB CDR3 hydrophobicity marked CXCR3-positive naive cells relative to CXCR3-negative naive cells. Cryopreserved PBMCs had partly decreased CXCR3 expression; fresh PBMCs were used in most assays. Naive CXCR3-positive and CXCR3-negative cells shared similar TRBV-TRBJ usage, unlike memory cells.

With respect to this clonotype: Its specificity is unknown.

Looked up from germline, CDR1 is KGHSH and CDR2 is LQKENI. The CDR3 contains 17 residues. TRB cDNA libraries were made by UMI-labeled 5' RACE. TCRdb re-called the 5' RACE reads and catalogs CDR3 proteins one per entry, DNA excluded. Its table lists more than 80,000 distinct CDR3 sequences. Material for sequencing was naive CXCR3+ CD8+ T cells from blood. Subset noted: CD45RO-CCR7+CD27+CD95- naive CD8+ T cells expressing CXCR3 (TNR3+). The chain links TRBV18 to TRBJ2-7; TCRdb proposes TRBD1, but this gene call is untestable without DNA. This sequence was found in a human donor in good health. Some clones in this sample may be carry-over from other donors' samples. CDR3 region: CASSPLGRGSGSYEQYF.